The clone carrying this T cell receptor (beta chain) has a handful of counts. The CDR3 sequence is 9 residues long. Germline V CDR1 and CDR2: SQVTM, ANQGSEA. V lost 4 bases to trimming and J lost 12 bases, with 7 bases between them. The donors, healthy Caucasians from Russia, were aged roughly 6 to 90. At least 6.5 million PBMCs were isolated per sample. Using a J-beta primer mix together with a sample-barcoded 5' primer, a second PCR was run for roughly 6 to 11 cycles. Carrying 12 random nucleotides, a template-switch adaptor labeled each individual cDNA molecule. From the 5' RACE reads, TCRdb called clonotypes with MiXCR, one entry per CDR3 protein. The sample consists of about 1.4 million distinct CDR3 sequences, around 59% of them appearing once. The source of the sample is a study of blood T cells in healthy people across ages.

The chain uses TRBV29-1 and TRBJ2-1, with D uncertain. The sample comprised blood. The source of this sequence is a man aged 18 to 35 in good health. CDR3 amino acids: CSVGSGQFF. CDR3 in DNA: TGCAGCGTTGGTTCGGGGCAGTTCTTC.